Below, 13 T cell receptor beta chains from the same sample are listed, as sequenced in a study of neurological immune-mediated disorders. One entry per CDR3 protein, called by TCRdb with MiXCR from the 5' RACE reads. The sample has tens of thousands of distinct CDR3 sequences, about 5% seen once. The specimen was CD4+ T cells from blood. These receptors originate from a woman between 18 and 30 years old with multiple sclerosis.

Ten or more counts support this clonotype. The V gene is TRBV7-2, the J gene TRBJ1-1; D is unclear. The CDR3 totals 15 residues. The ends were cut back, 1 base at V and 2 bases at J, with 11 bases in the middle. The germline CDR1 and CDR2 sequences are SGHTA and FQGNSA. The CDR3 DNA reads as TGTGCCAGCAGCTTAGATATAGGGAGCAACACTGAAGCTTTCTTT. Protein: CASSLDIGSNTEAFF.

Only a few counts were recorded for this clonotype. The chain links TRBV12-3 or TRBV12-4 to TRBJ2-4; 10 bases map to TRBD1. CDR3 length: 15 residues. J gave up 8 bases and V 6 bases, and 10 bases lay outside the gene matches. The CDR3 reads CASRPGQGEVDIQYF. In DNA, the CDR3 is TGTGCCAGCAGACCCGGACAGGGGGAGGTTGACATTCAGTACTTC.

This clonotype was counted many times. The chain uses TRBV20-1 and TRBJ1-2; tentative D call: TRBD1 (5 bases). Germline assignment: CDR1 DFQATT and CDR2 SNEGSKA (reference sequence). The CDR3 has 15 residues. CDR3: CSIALGRAKNYGYTF. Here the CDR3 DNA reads TGCAGCATCGCCCTGGGCAGGGCTAAGAACTATGGCTACACCTTC.

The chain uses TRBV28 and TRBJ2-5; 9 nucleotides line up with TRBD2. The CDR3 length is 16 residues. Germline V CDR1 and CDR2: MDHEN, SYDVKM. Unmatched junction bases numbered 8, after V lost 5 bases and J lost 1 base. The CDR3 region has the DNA TGTGCCAGCAGTCCCAAGCTAGCGGGACTCCAAGAGACCCAGTACTTC. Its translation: CASSPKLAGLQETQYF.

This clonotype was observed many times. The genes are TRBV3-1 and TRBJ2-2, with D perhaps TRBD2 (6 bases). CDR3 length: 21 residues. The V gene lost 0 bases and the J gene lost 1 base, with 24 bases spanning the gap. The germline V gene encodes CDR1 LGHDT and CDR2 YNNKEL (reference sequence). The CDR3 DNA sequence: TGTGCCAGCAGCCAAGAACGTCGGGACTCAACCCACCACAAGAACACCGGGGAGCTGTTTTTT. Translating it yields CASSQERRDSTHHKNTGELFF.

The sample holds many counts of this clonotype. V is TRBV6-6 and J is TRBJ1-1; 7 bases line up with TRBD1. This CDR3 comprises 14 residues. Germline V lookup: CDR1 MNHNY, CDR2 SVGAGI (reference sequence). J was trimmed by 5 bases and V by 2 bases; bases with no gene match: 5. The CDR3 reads CASSYGQGVTEAFF. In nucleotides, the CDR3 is TGTGCCAGCAGTTACGGGCAGGGGGTGACTGAAGCTTTCTTT.

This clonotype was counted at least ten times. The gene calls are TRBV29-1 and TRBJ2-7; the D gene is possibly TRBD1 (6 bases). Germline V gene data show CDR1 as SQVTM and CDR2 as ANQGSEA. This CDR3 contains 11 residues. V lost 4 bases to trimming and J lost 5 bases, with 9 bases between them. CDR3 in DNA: TGCAGCGTTGGCCGGACAGACGAGCAGTACTTC. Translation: CSVGRTDEQYF.

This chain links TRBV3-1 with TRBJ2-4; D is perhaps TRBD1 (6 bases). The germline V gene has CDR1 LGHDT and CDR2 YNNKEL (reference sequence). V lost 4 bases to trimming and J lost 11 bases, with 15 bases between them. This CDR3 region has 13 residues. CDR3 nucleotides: TGTGCCAGCAGCCCTCCTGGACAGACTGTTCAGTACTTC. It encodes CASSPPGQTVQYF.

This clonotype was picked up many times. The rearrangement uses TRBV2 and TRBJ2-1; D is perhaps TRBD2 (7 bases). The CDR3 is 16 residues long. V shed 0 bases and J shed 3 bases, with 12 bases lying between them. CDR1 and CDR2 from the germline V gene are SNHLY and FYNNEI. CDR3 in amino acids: CASSEARGGSYNEQFF. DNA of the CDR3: TGTGCCAGCAGTGAAGCAAGGGGGGGGAGCTACAATGAGCAGTTCTTC.

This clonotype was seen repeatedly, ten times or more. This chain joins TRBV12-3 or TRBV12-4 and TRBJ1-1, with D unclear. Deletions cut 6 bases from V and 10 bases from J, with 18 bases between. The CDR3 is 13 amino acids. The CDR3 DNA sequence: TGTGCCAGCAGCGCTAGAACTCGATGGAGAGCTTTCTTT. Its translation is CASSARTRWRAFF.

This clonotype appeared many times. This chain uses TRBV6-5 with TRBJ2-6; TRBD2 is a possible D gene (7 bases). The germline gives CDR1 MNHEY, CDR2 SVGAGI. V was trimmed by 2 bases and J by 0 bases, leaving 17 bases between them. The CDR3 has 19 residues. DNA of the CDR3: TGTGCCAGCAGTTACGGGCGGGGAGGGGGGCCCTCTGGGGCCAACGTCCTGACTTTC. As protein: CASSYGRGGGPSGANVLTF.

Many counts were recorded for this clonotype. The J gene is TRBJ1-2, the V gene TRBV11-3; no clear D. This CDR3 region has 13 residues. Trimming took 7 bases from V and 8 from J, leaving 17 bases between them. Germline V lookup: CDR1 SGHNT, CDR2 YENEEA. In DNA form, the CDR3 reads TGTGCCAGCACTCCTACTGAGGGAGGCGGCTACACCTTC. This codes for CASTPTEGGGYTF.

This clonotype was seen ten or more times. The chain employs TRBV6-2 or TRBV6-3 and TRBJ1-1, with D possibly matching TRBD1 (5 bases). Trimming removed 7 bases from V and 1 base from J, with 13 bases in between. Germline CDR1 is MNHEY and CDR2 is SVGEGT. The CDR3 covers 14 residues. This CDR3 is CASNRRGGNTEAFF. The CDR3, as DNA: TGTGCCAGCAACAGGCGGGGTGGGAACACTGAAGCTTTCTTT.